This T cell receptor beta chain came from a study of cytomegalovirus exposure and HLA in healthy donors. General study results and limits: The classifier reportedly diagnosed cytomegalovirus status with high specificity and sensitivity.

A word on this clone: Antigen unknown.

The CDR3 sequence is 18 residues long. CDR1 and CDR2 (germline): LNHDA, SQIVND (reference sequence). The V segment lost 3 bases and the J segment 9 bases; nucleotides outside the gene matches: 17. Primers included in the PCR were 60 Vbeta and 13 Jbeta primers. The protocol was immunoSEQ multiplex PCR, while the TCRdb copy is restricted to in-frame clones and leaves out a portion. The table lists some 130,000 clones, 77% of them singletons, with 2% in the top ten. The source of this sequence is a man aged 30-40 years in good health and CMV-seronegative. Specimen: PBMCs. The gene calls are TRBV19 and TRBJ2-1; 10 bases map to TRBD2. CDR3 nucleotide sequence: TGTGCCAGTAGTATTCTTGTAGGGTCTAGCGGGAGTAGGAGTGAGCAGTTCTTC. Amino acids: CASSILVGSSGSRSEQFF. The full variable domain, completed using reference TRBV19 and TRBJ2-1, is DGGITQSPKYLFRKEGQNVTLSCEQNLNHDAMYWYRQDPGQGLRLIYYSQIVNDFQKGDIAEGYSVSREKKESFPLTVTSAQKNPTAFYLCASSILVGSSGSRSEQFFGPGTRLTVL.